Described below is a single T cell receptor beta chain sequence and its context. The antigen remains undetermined. The data are from a study of CD4 T cells in relation to SARS-CoV-2 and coronaviruses. The overall study: TCR beta CDR3s were sequenced after roughly 10-day antigen culture of PBMCs. Study-level findings and limits: Monoreactive clones expanded significantly more to SARS-CoV-2 than crossreactive clones did.

For approximately 10 days, roughly 10^5 sorted CD4+ cells grew with T cell-depleted PBMCs and CEF. Naive and memory CD4+ T cells were cultured with CEF, then survey-sequenced. Repertoires were generated with immunoSEQ multiplex PCR, while TCRdb's copy carries only in-frame clones and drops some. The sample records more than 35,000 clones, under 80% being singletons. The germline V gene encodes CDR1 PRHDT and CDR2 FYEKMQ (reference sequence). CDR3 size: 16 residues. Between the trimmed V and J ends, which lost 5 bases and 1 base, there was a span of 17 bases. Sequencing input: memory CD4+ T cells from PBMCs, cultured in vitro. This chain uses TRBV13 with TRBJ2-5, with D tentatively TRBD1 (6 bases). The receptor's source is an adult with COVID-19. The CDR3 is CASSKQGRGSQETQYF. In nucleotides, the CDR3 is TGTGCCAGCAGCAAGCAGGGAAGGGGGAGCCAAGAGACCCAGTACTTC.